This T cell receptor (beta chain) was identified during a study of early T cells in non-severe SARS-CoV-2 infection. Whole-study context: From unsorted whole blood, bulk RNA was sequenced, and the chains remained unpaired.

V shed 5 bases and J 5 bases; nucleotides not matched to a gene: 4. The CDR3 extends over 13 amino acids. Per the germline V gene, CDR1 is DFQATT and CDR2 is SNEGSKA (reference sequence). The library protocol tagged individual cDNA molecules with unique molecular identifiers. TCRdb reprocessed the 5' RACE reads via MiXCR and lists one record per CDR3 protein. The sample contains roughly 80,000 distinct CDR3 sequences, around 17% of which appear only once. In its sample, this clonotype was seen many times. The clonotype comes from an adult who was a healthcare worker with PCR-confirmed SARS-CoV-2 infection or an uninfected control (not recorded which). Material for sequencing was whole blood. The chain uses TRBV20-1 and TRBJ2-7; 12 positions agree with TRBD1. This CDR3 reads CSAPGTGGDEQYF. In nucleotides, the CDR3 is TGCAGTGCTCCCGGGACAGGGGGCGACGAGCAGTACTTC.